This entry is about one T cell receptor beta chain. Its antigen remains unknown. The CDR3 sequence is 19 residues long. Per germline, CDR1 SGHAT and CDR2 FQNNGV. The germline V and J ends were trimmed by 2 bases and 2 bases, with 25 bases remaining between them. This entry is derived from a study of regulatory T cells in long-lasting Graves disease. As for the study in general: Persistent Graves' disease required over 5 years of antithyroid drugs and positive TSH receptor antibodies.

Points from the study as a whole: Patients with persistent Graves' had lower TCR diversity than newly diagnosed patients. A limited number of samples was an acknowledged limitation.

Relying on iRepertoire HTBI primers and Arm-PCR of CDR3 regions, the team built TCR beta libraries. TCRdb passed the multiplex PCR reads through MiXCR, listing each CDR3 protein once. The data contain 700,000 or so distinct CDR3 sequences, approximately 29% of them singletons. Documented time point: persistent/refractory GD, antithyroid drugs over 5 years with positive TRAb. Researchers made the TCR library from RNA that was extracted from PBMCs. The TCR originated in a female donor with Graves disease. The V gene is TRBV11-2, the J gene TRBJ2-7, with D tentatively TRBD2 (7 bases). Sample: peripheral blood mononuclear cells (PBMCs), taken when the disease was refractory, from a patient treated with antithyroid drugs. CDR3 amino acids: CASSLRGAPGTANPYEQYF. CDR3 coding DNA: TGTGCCAGCAGCTTACGGGGGGCCCCCGGGACGGCAAACCCCTACGAGCAGTACTTC.